This T cell receptor beta chain was sequenced in a study of T-cell reconstitution after alpha-beta-depleted transplantation in children. Broader study findings: Newly produced T cells mostly provided counts and TCRbeta diversity after one year, as hyperexpanded clones declined. Alpha-beta T cells present about two months after transplant were reported to originate from several hundred expanded graft clones.

The library targeted TCRbeta and was prepared with unique molecular identifiers. MiXCR, run by TCRdb on the PCR reads, gives a single entry per CDR3 protein. In the table there are some 550,000 distinct CDR3 sequences, around 23% of which are singletons. Germline V gene data show CDR1 as SGHVS and CDR2 as FQNEAQ. The CDR3 is 14 residues long. Unmatched junction bases numbered 7, after V lost 4 bases and J lost 5 bases. The sample holds many counts of this clonotype. Its antigen is not identified. This clonotype was sampled from a boy younger than two who had a stem cell transplant for acute myeloid leukemia, so the T cells may come from the graft donor. V gene TRBV7-8 combines with J gene TRBJ2-7; 8 nucleotides line up with TRBD2. The specimen was PBMCs, mostly from graft donor cells, collected 360 days after TCRalphabeta/CD19-depleted stem cell transplant. The CDR3 loop reads CASSWGTRMNEQYF. In nucleotides, the CDR3 is TGTGCCAGCAGCTGGGGGACTAGAATGAACGAGCAGTACTTC.